What follows are 21 T cell receptor beta chains derived from one specimen sequenced in a study of blood T cell repertoires in COVID-19. Some clones are missing from TCRdb's copy, which holds only in-frame ones; the method was immunoSEQ multiplex PCR. This table has approximately 120,000 clones, 92% appearing once. Sequences were obtained from peripheral blood. The receptor set was obtained from a man in his fifties with COVID-19, enrolled during active disease.

The V call is TRBV3-1 (or the pseudogene TRBV3-2), the J call TRBJ1-5; the match to TRBD1 covers 7 bases. The V and J ends lost 0 bases and 6 bases, in that order; junction bases with no gene match: 8. Germline values: CDR1 LGHDT, CDR2 YNNKEL (reference sequence). There are 16 residues in the CDR3. Here the CDR3 DNA reads TGTGCCAGCAGCCAAGAAAGACAGGGTCGAAGTCAGCCCCAGCATTTT. Its protein product is CASSQERQGRSQPQHF.

This sequence joins TRBV11-1 and TRBJ2-1; 9 bases are a match to TRBD1. Trimming cost V 5 bases and J 4 bases; bases outside gene matches: 6. Germline V gene sequence: CDR1 SGHAT, CDR2 FQDESV (reference sequence). The CDR3 has 15 amino acids. The CDR3 spells CASSQGQGTYNEQFF. The CDR3 DNA reads TGTGCCAGCAGCCAAGGACAGGGGACGTACAATGAGCAGTTCTTC.

This clone was recorded only once. This rearrangement joins TRBV4-3 to TRBJ2-7; 8 bases agree with TRBD2. V was pared by 0 bases and J by 4 bases, with 5 bases of the junction left unmatched. CDR3 size: 15 residues. Germline CDR1 is LGHNA and CDR2 is YSLEER. The CDR3 DNA reads as TGCGCCAGCAGCCAAGATCACACGGGAGGGTACGAGCAGTACTTC. Protein product: CASSQDHTGGYEQYF.

The rearrangement uses TRBV9 and TRBJ2-3, with D perhaps matching TRBD1 (6 bases). This CDR3 is 14 amino acids long. Trimming took off 0 bases at V and 6 bases at J, with 11 bases between the two ends. The germline gives CDR1 SGDLS, CDR2 YYNGEE. The CDR3 DNA is TGTGCCAGCAGCGTAGCAGGGGCTTGGGATACGCAGTATTTT. Protein sequence: CASSVAGAWDTQYF.

The chain carries TRBV7-3 and TRBJ2-3; TRBD1 matches at 8 bases. V gave up 3 bases and J gave up 3 bases; unmatched junction bases: 5. CDR3 length equals 15 residues. Germline values: CDR1 SGHTA, CDR2 FQGTGA. CDR3 in amino acids: CASSFDGQGTDTQYF. CDR3 bases: TGTGCCAGCAGCTTCGATGGACAGGGAACAGATACGCAGTATTTT. Full variable domain (missing parts from reference TRBV7-3 and TRBJ2-3): GAGVSQTPSNKVTEKGKYVELRCDPISGHTALYWYRQSLGQGPEFLIYFQGTGAADDSGLPNDRFFAVRPEGSVSTLKIQRTERGDSAVYLCASSFDGQGTDTQYFGPGTRLTVL.

This sequence joins TRBV11-2 and TRBJ2-2, with 11 bases matching TRBD2. Germline V gene data show CDR1 as SGHAT and CDR2 as FQNNGV. There are 19 residues in the CDR3. V was clipped by 2 bases and J by 5 bases; unmatched bases: 13. The CDR3 protein is CASSLRSSGRAAVTGELFF. CDR3 bases: TGTGCCAGCAGCTTAAGGAGTAGCGGGAGGGCTGCTGTAACCGGGGAGCTGTTTTTT. Based on the CDR3 plus reference TRBV11-2 and TRBJ2-2, the full variable domain is EAGVAQSPRYKIIEKRQSVAFWCNPISGHATLYWYQQILGQGPKLLIQFQNNGVVDDSQLPKDRFSAERLKGVDSTLKIQPAKLEDSAVYLCASSLRSSGRAAVTGELFFGEGSRLTVL.

The chain employs TRBV28 and TRBJ2-5, with 7 bases lining up with TRBD2. Germline CDR1 is MDHEN and CDR2 is SYDVKM. J was trimmed by 1 base and V by 6 bases; bases with no gene match: 5. The length of the CDR3 is 14 residues. The CDR3 nucleotides read TGTGCCAGCAGCGGGGAGGGGTTCCAAGAGACCCAGTACTTC. It translates to CASSGEGFQETQYF. Variable domain in full (rest from reference TRBV28 and TRBJ2-5): DVKVTQSSRYLVKRTGEKVFLECVQDMDHENMFWYRQDPGLGLRLIYFSYDVKMKEKGDIPEGYSVSREKKERFSLILESASTNQTSMYLCASSGEGFQETQYFGPGTRLLVL.

CDR3: CASSYASGTYEQYF. The CDR3 nucleotides read TGTGCCAGCAGTTACGCTAGCGGGACCTACGAGCAGTACTTC. The J gene is TRBJ2-7, the V gene TRBV6-2 or TRBV6-3; 9 bases are a match to TRBD2. Germline assignment: CDR1 MNHEY and CDR2 SVGEGT. The J segment lost 2 bases and the V segment lost 2 bases, leaving 1 base of the junction unmatched. CDR3 length: 14 residues.

The CDR3 spells CASSPQPLGAEAFF. DNA for the CDR3: TGTGCCAGCAGTCCACAGCCACTCGGCGCTGAAGCTTTCTTT. The chain joins TRBV27 to TRBJ1-1; D unresolved. The CDR3 runs to 14 residues. Germline CDR1 MNHEY, CDR2 SMNVEV (reference sequence). Trimming removed 5 bases from V and 6 bases from J, with 16 bases in between.

This sequence joins TRBV4-3 and TRBJ2-6; D gene uncertain. The germline V gene has CDR1 LGHNA and CDR2 YSLEER. The CDR3 spans 17 residues. Trimming took 1 base from V and 3 from J, leaving 13 bases between them. CDR3 sequence: CASSQGSALGGANVLTF. CDR3 in DNA: TGCGCCAGCAGCCAAGGGTCCGCCCTAGGTGGGGCCAACGTCCTGACTTTC.

V usage is TRBV5-4 and J usage is TRBJ2-7, with 9 bases that match TRBD1. CDR3 length equals 18 residues. V shed 0 bases, J shed 1 base, and the junction held 11 bases outside the gene matches. The germline gives CDR1 SGHNT, CDR2 YYREEE (reference sequence). The CDR3, as DNA: TGTGCCAGCAGCTTGGGAGGGAATGTGGGGACAGGGTCCTACGAGCAGTACTTC. It codes for CASSLGGNVGTGSYEQYF.

This clone has a single count. This rearrangement joins TRBV23-1 to TRBJ2-2; TRBD2 aligns across 9 bases. TRBV23-1 is an ORF, with its function uncertain. There are 22 residues in the CDR3. V was clipped by 0 bases and J by 1 base; unmatched bases: 18. The CDR3: CASSQSELAGEPPKMNTGELFF. In nucleotides, the CDR3 is TGCGCCAGCAGTCAATCGGAGTTAGCGGGAGAGCCACCGAAGATGAACACCGGGGAGCTGTTTTTT.

This CDR3 is CASKTQPNTGELFF. Written as DNA, the CDR3 is TGTGCCAGTAAGACTCAGCCTAACACCGGGGAGCTGTTTTTT. The chain links TRBV19 to TRBJ2-2; D not resolved. CDR3 length: 14 amino acids. V shed 7 bases and J shed 2 bases, with 11 bases lying between them. Germline V CDR1 and CDR2: LNHDA, SQIVND (reference sequence).

Concerning this clone: Different DNA sequences within this sample yield the same CDR3. V and J are TRBV7-9 and TRBJ1-6, with 8 positions matching TRBD1. The CDR3 is 14 residues long. V lost 5 bases to trimming and J lost 8 bases; unmatched junction nucleotides: 5. Germline V gene sequence: CDR1 SEHNR, CDR2 FQNEAQ (reference sequence). CDR3 sequence reads: CASSRTGGDSPLHF. The DNA for the CDR3 is TGTGCCAGCAGCCGTACAGGGGGGGATTCACCCCTCCACTTT. Full variable domain (outside the CDR3, taken from reference TRBV7-9 and TRBJ1-6): DTGVSQNPRHKITKRGQNVTFRCDPISEHNRLYWYRQTLGQGPEFLTYFQNEAQLEKSRLLSDRFSAERPKGSFSTLEIQRTEQGDSAMYLCASSRTGGDSPLHFGNGTRLTVT.

The V and J genes are TRBV4-1 and TRBJ2-1, with TRBD2 matching over 8 bases. After removal of 1 base from V and 1 base from J, the junction contained 6 bases not matched to a gene. Germline assignment: CDR1 MGHRA and CDR2 YSYEKL. This CDR3 comprises 17 residues. The CDR3 is CASSQGILAVSYNEQFF. CDR3 DNA sequence: TGCGCCAGCAGCCAAGGGATACTAGCGGTTTCCTACAATGAGCAGTTCTTC.

The chain carries TRBV6-5 and TRBJ2-1; perhaps TRBD2 as D (5 bases). The V end was cut by 5 bases, the J end by 4 bases, with 9 bases between. Germline V gives CDR1 MNHEY, CDR2 SVGAGI. CDR3 length equals 13 residues. The CDR3 loop reads CASSPGLYNEQFF. DNA for the CDR3: TGTGCCAGCAGTCCAGGACTTTACAATGAGCAGTTCTTC.

The chain carries TRBV25-1 and TRBJ2-6; D uncertain. The V and J ends lost 5 bases and 4 bases respectively, with 3 bases between them. The germline gives CDR1 MGHDK, CDR2 SYGVNS. This CDR3 region has 12 residues. CDR3 amino acids: CASSPGANVLTF. As DNA, the CDR3 is TGTGCCAGCAGTCCAGGGGCCAACGTCCTGACTTTC.

This chain joins TRBV19 and TRBJ2-3; perhaps TRBD2 as D (6 bases). The CDR3 consists of 18 residues. Germline values: CDR1 LNHDA, CDR2 SQIVND (reference sequence). V was cut by 3 bases and J by 1 base, with 20 bases left in between. The chain's CDR3 is CASSISTGTREGTDTQYF. The CDR3 DNA follows: TGTGCCAGTAGTATTTCTACCGGGACTCGCGAGGGCACAGATACGCAGTATTTT. Drawing the rest from reference TRBV19 and TRBJ2-3, the complete variable domain is DGGITQSPKYLFRKEGQNVTLSCEQNLNHDAMYWYRQDPGQGLRLIYYSQIVNDFQKGDIAEGYSVSREKKESFPLTVTSAQKNPTAFYLCASSISTGTREGTDTQYFGPGTRLTVL.

J is TRBJ2-4 and V is TRBV28, with 9 bases aligning to TRBD1. There are 16 residues in the CDR3. V was pared by 8 bases and J by 3 bases, with 11 bases of the junction left unmatched. Germline CDR1 reads MDHEN; CDR2 reads SYDVKM. The CDR3 loop is CASGSAGQGIKNIQYF. DNA for the CDR3: TGTGCCAGCGGTTCAGCCGGACAGGGGATCAAAAACATTCAGTACTTC. Full variable domain (rest looked up from reference TRBV28 and TRBJ2-4): DVKVTQSSRYLVKRTGEKVFLECVQDMDHENMFWYRQDPGLGLRLIYFSYDVKMKEKGDIPEGYSVSREKKERFSLILESASTNQTSMYLCASGSAGQGIKNIQYFGAGTRLSVL.

This chain joins TRBV7-2 and TRBJ2-7, with a possible D match to TRBD2 (6 bases). The V end lost 5 bases, the J end lost 1 base, and 15 bases lay between the germline ends. Germline assignment: CDR1 SGHTA and CDR2 FQGNSA. This CDR3 has 15 residues. CDR3 nucleotide sequence: TGTGCCAGCAGCCCCCGGGACTCCTCTTCCTACGAGCAGTACTTC. As protein: CASSPRDSSSYEQYF. Full variable domain (rest looked up from reference TRBV7-2 and TRBJ2-7): GAGVSQSPSNKVTEKGKDVELRCDPISGHTALYWYRQSLGQGLEFLIYFQGNSAPDKSGLPSDRFSAERTGGSVSTLTIQRTQQEDSAVYLCASSPRDSSSYEQYFGPGTRLTVT.

The CDR3 nucleotides read TGTGCCAGCAGCTTAGAGAAGCGGGAGGTAGATACGCAGTATTTT. Protein: CASSLEKREVDTQYF. The chain recombines TRBV7-3 with TRBJ2-3, with 9 positions matching TRBD2. The trim removed 2 bases at V and 5 bases at J, leaving 5 bases unmatched. CDR3 length: 15 amino acids. Germline V gene lookup returns CDR1 SGHTA and CDR2 FQGTGA. Using reference TRBV7-3 and TRBJ2-3 for the parts outside the CDR3, the full variable domain is GAGVSQTPSNKVTEKGKYVELRCDPISGHTALYWYRQSLGQGPEFLIYFQGTGAADDSGLPNDRFFAVRPEGSVSTLKIQRTERGDSAVYLCASSLEKREVDTQYFGPGTRLTVL.